The clone carrying this T cell receptor beta chain has just one count. This specimen belongs to a study of CD8 T cells in Susac syndrome. Random hexamers primed reverse transcription of about 0.45 to 1 ug RNA. Each CDR3 protein is one row after TCRdb ran MiXCR on the immunoSEQ multiplex PCR reads. In the table there are tens of thousands of distinct CDR3 sequences, 85% to 95% of which are singletons. This sequence was found in a human donor with Susac syndrome. The sequencing input was CD8+ T cells from PBMCs.

For the CDR3, the DNA is TGTGCCAGCAGGAAAGAGGACATTTACAATGAGCAGTTCTTC. This gives the protein CASRKEDIYNEQFF. The chain uses TRBV28 and TRBJ2-1; D may be TRBD1 (5 bases). The CDR3 contains 14 residues. The ends were cut back, 6 bases at V and 4 bases at J, with 13 bases in the middle. Germline CDR1 is MDHEN and CDR2 is SYDVKM.